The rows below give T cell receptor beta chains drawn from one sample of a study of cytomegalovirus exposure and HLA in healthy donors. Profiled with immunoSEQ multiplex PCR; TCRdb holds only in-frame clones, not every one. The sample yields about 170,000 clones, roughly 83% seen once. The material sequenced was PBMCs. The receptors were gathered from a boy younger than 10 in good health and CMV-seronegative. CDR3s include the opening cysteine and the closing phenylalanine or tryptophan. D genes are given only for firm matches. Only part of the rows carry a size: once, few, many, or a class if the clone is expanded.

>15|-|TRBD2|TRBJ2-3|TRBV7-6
CASSLPAGGPDTQYF
TGTGCCAGCAGCTTACCAGCGGGAGGCCCAGATACGCAGTATTTT
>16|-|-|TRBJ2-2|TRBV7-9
CASSSFRGTNTGELFF
TGTGCCAGCAGCTCGTTCAGGGGCACGAACACCGGGGAGCTGTTTTTT
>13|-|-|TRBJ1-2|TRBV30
CAWRSRDNYGYTF
TGTGCCTGGAGATCGCGGGACAACTATGGCTACACCTTC
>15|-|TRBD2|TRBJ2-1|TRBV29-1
CSVEVAGVSGDEQFF
TGCAGCGTTGAGGTAGCGGGAGTAAGCGGCGATGAGCAGTTCTTC
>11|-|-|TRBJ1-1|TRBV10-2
CASRIRTEAFF
TGCGCCAGCAGGATCAGGACTGAAGCTTTCTTT
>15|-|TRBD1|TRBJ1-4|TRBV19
CASSPRQGVEEKLFF
TGTGCCAGTAGTCCACGACAGGGAGTAGAGGAAAAACTGTTTTTT
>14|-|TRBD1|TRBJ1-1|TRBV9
CASSALTGGTEAFF
TGTGCCAGCAGCGCCCTTACAGGGGGCACTGAAGCTTTCTTT
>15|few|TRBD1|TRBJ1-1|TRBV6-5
CASSPGAGGLPEAFF
TGTGCCAGCAGTCCCGGGGCAGGGGGCCTCCCTGAAGCTTTCTTT
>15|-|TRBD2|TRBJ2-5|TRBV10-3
CAISDTSGSRETQYF
TGTGCCATCAGTGATACTAGCGGGAGTAGAGAGACCCAGTACTTC
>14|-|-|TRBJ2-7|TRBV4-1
CASSQVDSSYEQYF
TGCGCCAGCAGCCAAGTAGACAGCTCCTACGAGCAGTACTTC
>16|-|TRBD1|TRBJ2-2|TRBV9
CASSVETGKNTGELFF
TGTGCCAGCAGCGTAGAGACAGGGAAGAACACCGGGGAGCTGTTTTTT
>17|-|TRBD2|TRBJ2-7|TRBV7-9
CASSSTGAGLAFYEQYF
TGTGCCAGCAGCTCTACCGGGGCGGGACTAGCTTTCTACGAGCAGTACTTC
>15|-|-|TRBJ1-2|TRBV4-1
CASSPGLLIPYGYTF
TGCGCCAGCAGCCCGGGACTGCTGATTCCCTATGGCTACACCTTC
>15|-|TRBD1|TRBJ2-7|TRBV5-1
CASSWGTGVTYEQYF
TGCGCCAGCAGCTGGGGGACAGGGGTTACCTACGAGCAGTACTTC
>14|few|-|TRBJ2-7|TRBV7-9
CASSPPRSSYEQYF
TGTGCCAGCAGCCCCCCGCGCTCCTCCTACGAGCAGTACTTC
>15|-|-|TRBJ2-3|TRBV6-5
CASSYSMTNTDTQYF
TGTGCCAGCAGTTACTCAATGACAAACACAGATACGCAGTATTTT
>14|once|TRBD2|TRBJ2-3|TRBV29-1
CSGSSGRSTDTQYF
TGCAGCGGATCTAGCGGGAGGAGCACAGATACGCAGTATTTT
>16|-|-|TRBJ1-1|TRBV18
CASSPPNRELNTEAFF
TGTGCCAGCTCACCACCGAACCGGGAACTGAACACTGAAGCTTTCTTT
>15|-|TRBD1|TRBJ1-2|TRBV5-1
CASSVDPGTDYGYTF
TGCGCCAGCAGCGTGGACCCCGGGACAGACTATGGCTACACCTTC
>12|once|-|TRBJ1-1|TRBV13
CASSGQGPEAFF
TGTGCCAGCAGCGGCCAGGGCCCTGAAGCTTTCTTT
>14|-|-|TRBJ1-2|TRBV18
CASSPQDSFYGYTF
TGTGCCAGCTCACCACAGGACAGTTTTTATGGCTACACCTTC
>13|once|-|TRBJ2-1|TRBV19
CASSPGAVLEQFF
TGTGCCAGTAGTCCTGGGGCCGTGCTTGAGCAGTTCTTC
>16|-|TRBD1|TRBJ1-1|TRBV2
CASSANADRVNTEAFF
TGTGCCAGCAGCGCGAACGCCGACAGGGTGAACACTGAAGCTTTCTTT
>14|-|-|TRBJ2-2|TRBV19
CASSTNRYTGELFF
TGTGCCAGTAGTACCAACAGATACACCGGGGAGCTGTTTTTT
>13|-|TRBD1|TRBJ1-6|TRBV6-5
CASSRTGNSPLHF
TGTGCCAGCAGCCGGACAGGGAATTCACCCCTCCACTTT
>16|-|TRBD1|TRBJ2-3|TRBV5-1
CASSGGQGSRTDTQYF
TGCGCCAGCAGCGGCGGACAGGGGTCCCGCACAGATACGCAGTATTTT
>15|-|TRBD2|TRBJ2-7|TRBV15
CATSRDLAGADEQYF
TGTGCCACCAGCAGAGATCTGGCGGGAGCGGACGAGCAGTACTTC
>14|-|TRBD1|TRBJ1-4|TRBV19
CASSMGQGNEKLFF
TGTGCCAGTAGTATGGGACAGGGGAATGAAAAACTGTTTTTT
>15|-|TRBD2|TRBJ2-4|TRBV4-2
CASSPRLAGVDIQYF
TGTGCCAGCAGCCCCAGACTAGCGGGAGTAGACATTCAGTACTTC
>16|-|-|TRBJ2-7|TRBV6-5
CASSYSGPEPYYEQYF
TGTGCCAGCAGTTACTCGGGCCCAGAACCCTACTACGAGCAGTACTTC
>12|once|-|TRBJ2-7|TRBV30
CAWSPRGAGKYF
TGTGCCTGGAGTCCCCGGGGGGCAGGGAAGTACTTC
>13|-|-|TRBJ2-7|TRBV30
CAWSVALAGEQYF
TGTGCCTGGAGTGTAGCGCTAGCAGGCGAGCAGTACTTC
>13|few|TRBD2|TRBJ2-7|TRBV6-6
CASSYGLAGEQYF
TGTGCCAGCAGTTACGGGCTAGCGGGCGAGCAGTACTTC
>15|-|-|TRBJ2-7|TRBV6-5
CASRVPGDPSGEQYF
TGTGCCAGCAGAGTCCCGGGGGATCCAAGCGGGGAGCAGTACTTC
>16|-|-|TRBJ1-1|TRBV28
CASSFWGEGLGTEAFF
TGTGCCAGCAGTTTCTGGGGGGAAGGTTTAGGCACTGAAGCTTTCTTT
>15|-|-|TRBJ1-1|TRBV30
CAWSSEKGWDTEAFF
TGTGCCTGGAGTTCGGAAAAGGGGTGGGACACTGAAGCTTTCTTT
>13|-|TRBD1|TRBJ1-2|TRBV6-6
CASSHGTGDGYTF
TGTGCCAGCAGTCACGGGACAGGGGATGGCTACACCTTC
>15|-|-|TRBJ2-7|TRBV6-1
CASSERASRSYEQYF
TGTGCCAGCAGTGAAAGGGCTAGCAGGTCCTACGAGCAGTACTTC
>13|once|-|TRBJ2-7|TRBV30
CAWGDRRPDEQYF
TGTGCCTGGGGCGACAGGAGACCAGACGAGCAGTACTTC